The 6 T cell receptor beta chains presented below share a single source sample, sequenced in a study of human T cells and chemical hapten exposure. A single record per CDR3 protein comes from TCRdb applying MiXCR to the RACE reads. Of some 400,000 distinct CDR3 sequences listed, 5.1% were seen once; the top ten hold just over 2.5%. Time point in this sample: pre-sensitization, week 0. Stated treatment: therapeutic diphenylcyclopropenone sensitization with weekly scalp DPC. The sample consisted of whole blood, taken in connection with sensitization to the hapten diphenylcyclopropenone (DPC). Receptors originate from a woman aged 45-60 years with alopecia areata. Some clones in this sample may be carry-over from other donors' samples.

This clonotype was recorded many times. The chain links TRBV2 to TRBJ1-5; 9 bases line up with TRBD1. Unmatched junction bases numbered 9, after V lost 5 bases and J lost 7 bases. CDR3 length equals 15 residues. Looked up from germline, CDR1 is SNHLY and CDR2 is FYNNEI. CDR3 in amino acids: CASSRTGDSGQPQHF. The CDR3, as DNA: TGTGCCAGCAGTCGGACAGGGGATAGTGGGCAGCCCCAGCATTTT.

This clonotype was counted a few times. The rearrangement joins TRBV12-3 or TRBV12-4 to TRBJ1-2; D is uncertain. V gave up 2 bases and J gave up 9 bases, with 16 bases separating them. CDR3 length: 14 residues. The chain's CDR3 is CASSLMLLPPSYTF. For the CDR3, the DNA is TGTGCCAGCAGTTTAATGCTCCTTCCCCCGAGCTACACCTTC.

The rearrangement links TRBV6-2 or TRBV6-3 to TRBJ1-5; TRBD1 is a possible D gene (6 bases). From germline, CDR1 is MNHEY and CDR2 SVGEGT. CDR3 length equals 15 residues. V was trimmed by 7 bases and J by 4 bases, leaving 17 bases between them. The CDR3 DNA reads as TGTGCCAGCACGAAACAGGGCAGTAGTAATCAGCCCCAGCATTTT. Its translation is CASTKQGSSNQPQHF.

This rearrangement joins TRBV2 to TRBJ1-3; D uncertain. The germline V gene encodes CDR1 SNHLY and CDR2 FYNNEI. V dropped 8 bases and J dropped 8 bases, with 13 bases sitting between them. The CDR3 has 12 amino acids. DNA of the CDR3: TGTGCCAGCGGACCCTCCTGGGACACCATATATTTT. Translation: CASGPSWDTIYF. The full variable domain, completed using reference TRBV2 and TRBJ1-3, is EPEVTQTPSHQVTQMGQEVILRCVPISNHLYFYWYRQILGQKVEFLVSFYNNEISEKSEIFDDQFSVERPDGSNFTLKIRSTKLEDSAMYFCASGPSWDTIYFGEGSWLTVV.

This clonotype was detected only a few times. This chain's CDR3 is CASSLITGGGADTQYF. For the CDR3, the DNA is TGTGCCAGCAGCTTAATCACGGGGGGCGGGGCAGATACGCAGTATTTT. This chain joins TRBV7-9 and TRBJ2-3; a possible D gene is TRBD2 (7 bases). With 2 bases removed from V and 4 bases from J, the gap between germline ends came to 16 bases. Germline loops: CDR1 SEHNR, CDR2 FQNEAQ (reference sequence). This CDR3 region has 16 residues.

The rearrangement links TRBV7-2 to TRBJ2-3; TRBD2 might be the D (6 bases). The V gene lost 7 bases and the J gene lost 5 bases, with 16 bases spanning the gap. Germline CDR1 SGHTA, CDR2 FQGNSA. This CDR3 is 14 amino acids long. The chain's CDR3 is CASTLNSAGDTQYF. The CDR3 bases are TGTGCCAGCACTCTCAATTCAGCGGGAGATACGCAGTATTTT. Using reference TRBV7-2 and TRBJ2-3 for the parts outside the CDR3, the full variable domain is GAGVSQSPSNKVTEKGKDVELRCDPISGHTALYWYRQSLGQGLEFLIYFQGNSAPDKSGLPSDRFSAERTGGSVSTLTIQRTQQEDSAVYLCASTLNSAGDTQYFGPGTRLTVL.